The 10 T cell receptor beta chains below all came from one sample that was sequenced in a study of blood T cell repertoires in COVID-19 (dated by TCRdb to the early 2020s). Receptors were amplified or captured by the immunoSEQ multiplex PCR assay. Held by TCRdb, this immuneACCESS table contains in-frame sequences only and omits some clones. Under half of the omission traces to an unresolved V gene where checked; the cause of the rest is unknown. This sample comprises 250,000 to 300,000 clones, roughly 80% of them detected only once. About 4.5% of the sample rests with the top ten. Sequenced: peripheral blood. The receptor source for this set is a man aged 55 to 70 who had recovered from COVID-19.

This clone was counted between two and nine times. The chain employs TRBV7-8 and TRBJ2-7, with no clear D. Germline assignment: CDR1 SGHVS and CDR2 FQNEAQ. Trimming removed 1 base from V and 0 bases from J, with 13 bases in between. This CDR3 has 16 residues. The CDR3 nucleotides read TGTGCCAGCAGCTTAGACTACCGCGCGAACTCCTACGAGCAGTACTTC. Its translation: CASSLDYRANSYEQYF.

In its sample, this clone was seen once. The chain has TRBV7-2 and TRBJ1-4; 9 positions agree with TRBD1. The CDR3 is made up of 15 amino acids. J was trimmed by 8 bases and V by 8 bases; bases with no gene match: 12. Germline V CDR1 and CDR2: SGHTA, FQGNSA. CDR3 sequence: CASRQGELWYEKLFF. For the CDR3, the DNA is TGTGCCAGCCGACAGGGGGAATTATGGTACGAAAAACTGTTTTTT.

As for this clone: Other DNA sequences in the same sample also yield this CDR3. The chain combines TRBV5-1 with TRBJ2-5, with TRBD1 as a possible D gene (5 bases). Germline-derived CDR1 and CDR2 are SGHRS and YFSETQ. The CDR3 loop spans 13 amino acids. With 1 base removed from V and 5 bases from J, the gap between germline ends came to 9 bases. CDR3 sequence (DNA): TGCGCCAGCAGCTTGCAGGGTCAGGAGACCCAGTACTTC. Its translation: CASSLQGQETQYF.

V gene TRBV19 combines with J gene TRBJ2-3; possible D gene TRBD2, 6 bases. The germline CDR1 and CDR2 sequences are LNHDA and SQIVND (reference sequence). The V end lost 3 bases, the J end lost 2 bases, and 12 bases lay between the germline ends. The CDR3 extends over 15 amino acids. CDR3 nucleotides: TGTGCCAGTAGTATTCAGGGACTTATCACAGATACGCAGTATTTT. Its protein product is CASSIQGLITDTQYF.

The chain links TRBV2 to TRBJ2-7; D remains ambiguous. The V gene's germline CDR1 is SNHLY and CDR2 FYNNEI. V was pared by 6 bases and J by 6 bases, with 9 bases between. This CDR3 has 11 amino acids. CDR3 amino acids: CASRALAEQYF. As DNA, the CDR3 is TGTGCCAGCAGGGCCCTCGCCGAGCAGTACTTC.

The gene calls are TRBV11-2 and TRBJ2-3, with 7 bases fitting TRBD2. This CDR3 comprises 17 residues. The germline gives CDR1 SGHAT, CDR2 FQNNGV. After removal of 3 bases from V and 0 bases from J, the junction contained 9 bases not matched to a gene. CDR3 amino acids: CASSFRGGRTSTDTQYF. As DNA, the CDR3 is TGTGCCAGCAGCTTCCGCGGGGGTCGGACTAGCACAGATACGCAGTATTTT.

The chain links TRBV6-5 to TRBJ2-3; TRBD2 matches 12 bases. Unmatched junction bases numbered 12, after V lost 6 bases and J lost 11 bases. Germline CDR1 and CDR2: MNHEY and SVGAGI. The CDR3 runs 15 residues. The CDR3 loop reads CASRVLAGGVGGQYF. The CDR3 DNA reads TGTGCCAGCAGGGTTCTAGCGGGAGGGGTCGGTGGGCAGTATTTT.

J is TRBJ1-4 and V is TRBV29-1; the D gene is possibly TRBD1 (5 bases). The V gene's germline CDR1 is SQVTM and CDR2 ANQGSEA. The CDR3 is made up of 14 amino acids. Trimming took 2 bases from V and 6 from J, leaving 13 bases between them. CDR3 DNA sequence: TGCAGCGTTGAAACCCCGGGGGTAGATGAAAAACTGTTTTTT. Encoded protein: CSVETPGVDEKLFF.

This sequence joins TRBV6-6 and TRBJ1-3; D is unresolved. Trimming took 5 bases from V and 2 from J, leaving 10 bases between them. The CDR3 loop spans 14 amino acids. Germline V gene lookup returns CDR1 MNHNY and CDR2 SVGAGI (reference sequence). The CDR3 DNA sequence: TGTGCCAGCAGTACAGTATCCCCTGGAAACACCATATATTTT. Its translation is CASSTVSPGNTIYF.

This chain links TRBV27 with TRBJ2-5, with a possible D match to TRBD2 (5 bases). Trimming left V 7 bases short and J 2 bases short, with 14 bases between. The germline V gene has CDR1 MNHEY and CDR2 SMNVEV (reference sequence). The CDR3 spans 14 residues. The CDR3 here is CASKRREIQETQYF. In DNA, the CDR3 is TGTGCCAGCAAGAGACGGGAAATTCAAGAGACCCAGTACTTC.